This entry concerns a single T cell receptor beta chain. Its antigen is not known. Profiled with immunoSEQ multiplex PCR; TCRdb holds only in-frame clones, not every one. There are approximately 2.1 million clones in the sample; 80% to 95% occur only once, and under 0.45% lies in the top ten. This sample was included in a study of shared clonotypes between healthy human individuals. Across the whole study: CD8 memory received one plate per donor, CD8 naive two, CD4 memory three and CD4 naive three.

The study's findings and limits: In general, naive subsets displayed greater estimated richness than memory subsets did.

The CDR3 runs to 13 residues. The germline gives CDR1 SGHTA, CDR2 FQGNSA. Deletions cut 3 bases from V and 6 bases from J, with 9 bases between. This clonotype originated in a young man in good health. Some clones in this sample may be carry-over from other donors' samples. Input material: naive CD4+ T cells from PBMCs. Noted subset: CD45RA+ positively selected. The rearrangement joins TRBV7-2 to TRBJ1-5; D remains unclear. In DNA form, the CDR3 reads TGTGCCAGCAGCTTTGACGGGATTCAGCCCCAGCATTTT. It encodes CASSFDGIQPQHF.